The sequence of this T cell receptor beta chain was determined in a study of radiotherapy plus CTLA-4 blockade in lung cancer. Overall study: Of all patients, around 20% responded objectively and 31% showed disease control.

Patients with chemo-refractory metastatic non-small-cell lung cancer received focal radiation plus CTLA-4 blockade with ipilimumab. Trimming took off 4 bases at V and 2 bases at J, with 9 bases between the two ends. Germline V gives CDR1 MGHDK, CDR2 SYGVNS. This CDR3 has 14 amino acids. Concerning this clone itself: Its antigen is undetermined.

General study results and limits: TCR clones of tumor origin grew in blood after radiotherapy plus ipilimumab. Reports state that early shifts in blood T cell clones, with interferon-beta, best predicted response.

Generated by immunoSEQ multiplex PCR, the TCRdb table keeps only in-frame clones and is missing some. The sample lists fewer than 85,000 clones; around 90% were seen once. The clonotype comes from a human donor with non-small cell lung cancer who had stable disease on radiotherapy plus ipilimumab. Sequencing used peripheral blood, obtained from a patient treated with radiotherapy plus ipilimumab. The chain is built from TRBV25-1 and TRBJ1-3; the D gene is possibly TRBD1 (6 bases). This chain's CDR3 is CASSGSGAGNTIYF. As DNA, the CDR3 is TGTGCCAGCAGTGGGTCAGGGGCTGGAAACACCATATATTTT.